This is a list of T cell receptor beta chains from one sample in a study of T cells in Graves' hyperthyroidism and ophthalmopathy. TCRdb redid the calling of the multiplex PCR reads with MiXCR, one entry per CDR3 protein. The data contain about 380,000 distinct CDR3 sequences, around 13% of them singletons. Input material: blood. The origin of the receptors is a woman between 25 and 40 years old with Graves' ophthalmopathy. Both conserved end residues are part of each CDR3. A D gene is named only where the DNA matches it firmly. Rows give clone size only sometimes, using once, few, many, or a class for an expanded clone.

cdr3_nt,cdr3_aa,j_call,clone_size,v_call,d_call
TGTGCCACCAGTGACCCCGGGACAGGCGAGAGCTCCTACAATGAGCAGTTCTTC,CATSDPGTGESSYNEQFF,TRBJ2-1,.,TRBV24-1,TRBD1
TGCAGTGCCCCGGGGAGGGTCGCGGACACTGAAGCTTTCTTT,CSAPGRVADTEAFF,TRBJ1-1,many,TRBV20-1,.
TGTGCCAGCAGCACGACTCTCCCGCGGGGATTAGCCAAAAACATTCAGTACTTC,CASSTTLPRGLAKNIQYF,TRBJ2-4,few,TRBV6-2/TRBV6-3,.
TGTGCCAGCTCGCCTACAGGCACCCAATACACTGAGCAGTTCTTC,CASSPTGTQYTEQFF,TRBJ2-1,.,TRBV18,.
TGTGCCAGCTCACCGCGACAGCACAATCAGCCCCAGCATTTT,CASSPRQHNQPQHF,TRBJ1-5,many,TRBV18,.
TGTGCCAGCAGTGATGTAAGGGGCACTGAAGCTTTCTTT,CASSDVRGTEAFF,TRBJ1-1,many,TRBV2,.
TGTGCCAGCAGCCAAAAGGAAGGGGGTTGGTCCTATAATTCACCCCTCCACTTT,CASSQKEGGWSYNSPLHF,TRBJ1-6,.,TRBV7-9,.
TGTGCCAGCAGCTTAGATTCTTCGGGCGGCACAGATACGCAGTATTTT,CASSLDSSGGTDTQYF,TRBJ2-3,many,TRBV7-2,.
TGTGCCAGCAGGGAGGGGTCCGAGCAGTACTTC,CASREGSEQYF,TRBJ2-7,many,TRBV7-2,.
TGCAGCGCCGGTGGTGCCGCAACTAATGAAAAACTGTTTTTT,CSAGGAATNEKLFF,TRBJ1-4,few,TRBV29-1,.
TGTGCCACCAGCGGACCAGCGGATCAAGAGACCCAGTACTTC,CATSGPADQETQYF,TRBJ2-5,.,TRBV27,.
TGTGCCAGCAGCGAAACCACAGGGGGAGGTAGCTACGAGCAGTACTTC,CASSETTGGGSYEQYF,TRBJ2-7,many,TRBV11-1,TRBD1
TGTGCCAGCAGCCAAGGTCCGACAGGGGTGGCTTTCTTT,CASSQGPTGVAFF,TRBJ1-1,many,TRBV3-1,TRBD1
TGTGCCAGCAGCCCGACCATGGCAGATACGCAGTATTTT,CASSPTMADTQYF,TRBJ2-3,many,TRBV7-2,.
TGTGCCAGCAGCCCGTCTCCGGGACAGGGGGACACTGAAGCTTTCTTT,CASSPSPGQGDTEAFF,TRBJ1-1,many,TRBV12-3/TRBV12-4,TRBD1
TGTGCCAGTAGTATGGGACCAAGCCGAGATTCACCCCTCCACTTT,CASSMGPSRDSPLHF,TRBJ1-6,few,TRBV19,.
TGCAGTGCTAGAGAGGGGCGAGCAGGGCGAGGCAATGAGCAGTTCTTC,CSAREGRAGRGNEQFF,TRBJ2-1,many,TRBV20-1,.
TGTGCCAGCAGTTACATAGCGGAGTATGGCTACACCTTC,CASSYIAEYGYTF,TRBJ1-2,.,TRBV6-5,.
TGCAGTTTTCTCGGGAGGGGTGAGACCCAGTACTTC,CSFLGRGETQYF,TRBJ2-5,few,TRBV20-1,TRBD2
TGTGCCAGCAGTTACATAGGGGCTGACTATGGCTACACCTTC,CASSYIGADYGYTF,TRBJ1-2,few,TRBV6-5,.
TGTGCCAGCAGGGGGCGAGGCAGAGATACGCAGTATTTT,CASRGRGRDTQYF,TRBJ2-3,many,TRBV7-2,.
TGTGCCAGCAGCTTAAGGGACTCCGGGACCTACGAGCAGTACTTC,CASSLRDSGTYEQYF,TRBJ2-7,many,TRBV9,.
TGTGCCTGGAGTGTATCTGGGGTGAGGACTGAAGCTTTCTTT,CAWSVSGVRTEAFF,TRBJ1-1,many,TRBV30,.
TGTGCCAGTGGCCTGGAGCAGTTCTTC,CASGLEQFF,TRBJ2-1,many,TRBV28,.
TGTGCCAGCAGTTTAGATAGCGGGGTAGGCACAGATACGCAGTATTTT,CASSLDSGVGTDTQYF,TRBJ2-3,many,TRBV28,TRBD2
TGTGCCAGCACCCTAGGACTAGCGGGGGAAGCAGCATCCTACGAGCAGTACTTC,CASTLGLAGEAASYEQYF,TRBJ2-7,many,TRBV12-3/TRBV12-4,TRBD2
TGTGCCACCAGCAGAGATTTCGGAGGGGGCGGACAGCCCCAGCATTTT,CATSRDFGGGGQPQHF,TRBJ1-5,few,TRBV15,TRBD1
TGCGCCAGCAGTGCATCAGGCAGCTCCTACAATGAGCAGTTCTTC,CASSASGSSYNEQFF,TRBJ2-1,.,TRBV10-1,.
TGTGCCAGCAGCAGAAACAACAATGAGCAGTTCTTC,CASSRNNNEQFF,TRBJ2-1,many,TRBV5-6,.
TGTGCCAGCTTCCAGTTGGCGGACGAGCAGTACTTC,CASFQLADEQYF,TRBJ2-7,.,TRBV7-2,.
TGTGCCAGCAGCCAAGTTGCTTCCAGCGGGCCACCCAACTACGAGCAGTACTTC,CASSQVASSGPPNYEQYF,TRBJ2-7,many,TRBV14,.
TGTGCCACCAGTGACGGTACAATTCATCAGCAGTTCTTC,CATSDGTIHQQFF,TRBJ2-1,.,TRBV24-1,.
TGTGCCAGTAGTATATCGATAGGCCCGGCTTCCCAGCATTTT,CASSISIGPASQHF,TRBJ1-5,.,TRBV19,.
TGTGCCAGTAGTAACTACTCAACTAGCGGGGGGCGGAATGAGCAGTTCTTC,CASSNYSTSGGRNEQFF,TRBJ2-1,few,TRBV19,TRBD2
TGTGCCAGCAGTGGGGACAGGAACTCATACGAGCAGTACTTC,CASSGDRNSYEQYF,TRBJ2-7,many,TRBV6-1,TRBD1
TGTGCCAGCAGTTACTCGACCCACCCAGGGGAGACCCAGTACTTC,CASSYSTHPGETQYF,TRBJ2-5,many,TRBV6-5,.
TGTGCCAGCAGCTTAGGTGGGACGCAAGTCGGGAGTTACGAGCAGTACTTC,CASSLGGTQVGSYEQYF,TRBJ2-7,many,TRBV7-9,.
TGTGCCAGCAGTGACCTTGTGGATGGCTACACCTTC,CASSDLVDGYTF,TRBJ1-2,many,TRBV25-1,.
TGTGCCAGCAGTGAAGCACAGGATCCCTACAATGAGCAGTTCTTC,CASSEAQDPYNEQFF,TRBJ2-1,many,TRBV6-1,.
TGTGCCAGCAGTTCCAGCGGGCGGAACACTGAAGCTTTCTTT,CASSSSGRNTEAFF,TRBJ1-1,many,TRBV7-9,.
TGTGCCAGCAGCTCCCAGCTCCTAGCGGGGGGACCCTACCAAGAGACCCAGTACTTC,CASSSQLLAGGPYQETQYF,TRBJ2-5,many,TRBV7-9,TRBD2
TGTGCCAGCAGCGTAGAAGCGGGCTCCTACGAGCAGTACTTC,CASSVEAGSYEQYF,TRBJ2-7,many,TRBV9,.
TGTGCCAGCAGCCCCGGCGACCTAAGGGATGAAAAACTGTTTTTT,CASSPGDLRDEKLFF,TRBJ1-4,many,TRBV28,.
TGCGCCAGCAGCCAACACGAGGGGGCTGAGACCCAGTACTTC,CASSQHEGAETQYF,TRBJ2-5,few,TRBV4-1,TRBD1
TGTGCCACCAGTGATTCCTACAATGAGCAGTTCTTC,CATSDSYNEQFF,TRBJ2-1,many,TRBV24-1,.
TGTGCCTGGAGTGCCTCTAGCGGGGGCCGCACAGATACGCAGTATTTT,CAWSASSGGRTDTQYF,TRBJ2-3,many,TRBV30,TRBD2
TGTGCCACCGGGGGGACAGGCGGTGATAGCAATCAGCCCCAGCATTTT,CATGGTGGDSNQPQHF,TRBJ1-5,.,TRBV24-1,TRBD1
TGTGCCGGCAGTCCAGGAGGCGCGAACACTGAAGCTTTCTTT,CAGSPGGANTEAFF,TRBJ1-1,few,TRBV7-3,.
TGTGCCAGCAGCCCCCGCGGCGGGGTGGGAGATGGCTACACCTTC,CASSPRGGVGDGYTF,TRBJ1-2,few,TRBV6-1,.
TGTGCCAGCAGCTTAGCCGGGACTATCAACCTGAAGGAGCTGTTTTTT,CASSLAGTINLKELFF,TRBJ2-2,.,TRBV7-8,TRBD2
TGTGCCAGCAGTTACTCCCGCGGGGGCGACACTGAAGCTTTCTTT,CASSYSRGGDTEAFF,TRBJ1-1,many,TRBV6-5,.
TGTGCCAGCAGTTCCCCGGTAGCGGGGGTTTACGAGCAGTACTTC,CASSSPVAGVYEQYF,TRBJ2-7,many,TRBV28,TRBD2
TGTGCCAGCAGCGTAGGACAGATCAATTCACCCCTCCACTTT,CASSVGQINSPLHF,TRBJ1-6,many,TRBV9,.
TGTGCCAGCAGCCGCCTTCCGGGGAACACCGGGGAGCTGTTTTTT,CASSRLPGNTGELFF,TRBJ2-2,.,TRBV7-8,.
TGTGCCAGCAGCTCGGGCGCCCAAGAGACCCAGTACTTC,CASSSGAQETQYF,TRBJ2-5,many,TRBV7-3,.
TGTGCCAGCAGCTTCGGGGATATGAGCTATGGCTACACCTTC,CASSFGDMSYGYTF,TRBJ1-2,many,TRBV5-8,.
TGTGCCACCAGTAATGGGGGGGCCCAGTACTTC,CATSNGGAQYF,TRBJ2-5,.,TRBV24-1,TRBD2